The source of this T cell receptor beta chain is a study of neurological immune-mediated disorders. On the study more broadly: Among roughly 35 multiple sclerosis patients, roughly 30 were relapsing-remitting and 3 were secondary progressive. The study's findings and limits: The multiple sclerosis repertoire cluster lacked an association with any feature, whether clinical or MRI.

The team produced cDNA through 5'RACE using 10-nucleotide random UMIs. Using its own MiXCR run on the 5' RACE reads, TCRdb lists one record per CDR3 protein. The profile shows about 46,000 distinct CDR3 sequences, around 2.9% of them singletons. Many counts were recorded for this clonotype. Antigen: not known. Material: PBMCs. The sequence was obtained from a woman in her forties or fifties with multiple sclerosis.

Here the CDR3 reads CASSLVNGPMEQFF. Written as DNA, the CDR3 is TGTGCCAGCAGCTTAGTGAACGGTCCTATGGAGCAGTTCTTC. This chain links TRBV7-8 with TRBJ2-1, with unresolved D. This CDR3 comprises 14 residues. The V end lost 1 base, the J end lost 10 bases, and 14 bases lay between the germline ends. Germline V gene sequence: CDR1 SGHVS, CDR2 FQNEAQ.